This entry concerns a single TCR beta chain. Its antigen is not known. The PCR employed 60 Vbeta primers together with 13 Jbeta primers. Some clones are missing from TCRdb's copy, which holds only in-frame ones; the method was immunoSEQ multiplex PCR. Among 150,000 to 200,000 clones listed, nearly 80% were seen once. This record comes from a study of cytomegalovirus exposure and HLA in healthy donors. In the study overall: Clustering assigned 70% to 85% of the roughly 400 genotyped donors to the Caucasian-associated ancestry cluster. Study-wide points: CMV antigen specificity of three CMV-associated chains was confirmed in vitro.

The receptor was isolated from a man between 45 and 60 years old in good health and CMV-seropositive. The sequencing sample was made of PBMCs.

This chain's CDR3 is CASSWGQGSAYEQYV. CDR3 DNA: TGCGCCAGCAGCTGGGGACAGGGTAGCGCCTACGAGCAGTACGTC. The chain recombines TRBV5-1 with TRBJ2-7; TRBD1 matches 9 bases. Trimming cost V 3 bases and J 2 bases; bases outside gene matches: 6. The germline V gene has CDR1 SGHRS and CDR2 YFSETQ. The CDR3 sequence is 15 residues long.